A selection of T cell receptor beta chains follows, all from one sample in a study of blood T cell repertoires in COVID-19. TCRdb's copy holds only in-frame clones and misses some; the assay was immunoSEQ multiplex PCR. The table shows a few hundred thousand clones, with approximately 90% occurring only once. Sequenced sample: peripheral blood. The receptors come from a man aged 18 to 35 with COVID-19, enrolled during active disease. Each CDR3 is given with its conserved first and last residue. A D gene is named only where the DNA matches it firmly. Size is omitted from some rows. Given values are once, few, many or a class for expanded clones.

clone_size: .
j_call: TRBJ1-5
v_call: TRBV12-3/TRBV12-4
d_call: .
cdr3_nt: TGTGCCAGCAGTTTTGGCACGAATCAGCCCCAGCATTTT
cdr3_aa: CASSFGTNQPQHF

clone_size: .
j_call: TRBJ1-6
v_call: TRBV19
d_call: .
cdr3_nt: TGTGCCAGCTCAGGGTGTTGTAATTCACCCCTCCACTTT
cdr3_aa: CASSGCCNSPLHF

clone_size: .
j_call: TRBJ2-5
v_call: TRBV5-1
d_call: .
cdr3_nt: TGCGCCAGCAGAGTTACAGGGCTCAGACAAGAGACCCAGTACTTC
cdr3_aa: CASRVTGLRQETQYF

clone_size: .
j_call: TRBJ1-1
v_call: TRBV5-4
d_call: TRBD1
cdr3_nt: TGTGCCAGCAGCTTCGGCCAGGGGGGAACTGAAGCTTTCTTT
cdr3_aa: CASSFGQGGTEAFF

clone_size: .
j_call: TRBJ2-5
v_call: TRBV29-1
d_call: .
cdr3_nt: TGCAGCGTTCAAAGCGGGCGACGGGAGACCCAGTACTTC
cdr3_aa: CSVQSGRRETQYF

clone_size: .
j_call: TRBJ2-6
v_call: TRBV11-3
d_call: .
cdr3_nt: TGTGCCAGCAGCCCCTTGACAGCTCCGACTGGGGCCAACGTCCTGACTTTC
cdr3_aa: CASSPLTAPTGANVLTF

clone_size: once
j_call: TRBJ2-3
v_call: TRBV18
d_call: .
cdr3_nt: TGTGCCAGCTCACCCCCGGGTCCCAAGCGGAGCGGGTTTGGGCAGTATTTT
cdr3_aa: CASSPPGPKRSGFGQYF

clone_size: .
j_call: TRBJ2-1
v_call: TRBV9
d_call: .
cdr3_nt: TGTGCCAGCAGCGTCCGTGGTGGGGGAGGGGGCAATGAGCAGTTCTTC
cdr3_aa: CASSVRGGGGGNEQFF

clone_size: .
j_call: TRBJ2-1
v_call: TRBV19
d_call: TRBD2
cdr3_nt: TGTGCCAGTAGTGTGGGACTAGCGGGAGCCAATGAGCAGTTCTTC
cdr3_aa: CASSVGLAGANEQFF

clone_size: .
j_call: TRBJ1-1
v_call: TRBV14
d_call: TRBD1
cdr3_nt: TGTGCCAGCAGCCAAGGCAGGGGGGTGAACACTGAAGCTTTCTTT
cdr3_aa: CASSQGRGVNTEAFF

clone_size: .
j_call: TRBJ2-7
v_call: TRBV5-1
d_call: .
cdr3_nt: TGCGCCAGCAGTAAGGGGGCCTACGAGCAGTACTTC
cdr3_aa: CASSKGAYEQYF

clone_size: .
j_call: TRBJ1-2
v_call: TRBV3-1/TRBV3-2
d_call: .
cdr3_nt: TGTGCCAGCAGCCAAGGTTATTATGGCTACACCTTC
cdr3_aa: CASSQGYYGYTF

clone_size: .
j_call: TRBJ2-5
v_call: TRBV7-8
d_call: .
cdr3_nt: TGTGCCAGCAGCTTGGCCAAGGGGGAGACCCAGTACTTC
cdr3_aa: CASSLAKGETQYF

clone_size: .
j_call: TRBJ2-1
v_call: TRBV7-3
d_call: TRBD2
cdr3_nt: TGTGCCAGCAGCTCAGACCCGGGACTAGCGGGAGGGGGTGAGCAGTTCTTC
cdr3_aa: CASSSDPGLAGGGEQFF

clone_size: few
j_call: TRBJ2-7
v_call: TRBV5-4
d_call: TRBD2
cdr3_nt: TGTGCCAGCAGCTTAGCGGGGCAGCACGAGCAGTACTTC
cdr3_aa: CASSLAGQHEQYF

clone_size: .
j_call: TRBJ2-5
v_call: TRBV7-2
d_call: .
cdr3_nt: TGTGCCAGCAGCCCACGACAGCAAGAGACCCAGTACTTC
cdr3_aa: CASSPRQQETQYF

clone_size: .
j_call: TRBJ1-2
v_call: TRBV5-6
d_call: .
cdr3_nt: TGTGCCAGCAGCTTGGTTATGGCGCAGGGCTATGGCTACACCTTC
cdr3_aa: CASSLVMAQGYGYTF

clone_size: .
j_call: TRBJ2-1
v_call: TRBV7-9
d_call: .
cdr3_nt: TGTGCCAGCAGCGCCAACTCAGGGTGGGTCAGTGAGCAGTTCTTC
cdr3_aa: CASSANSGWVSEQFF

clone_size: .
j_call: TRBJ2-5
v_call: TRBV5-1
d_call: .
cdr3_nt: TGCGCCAGCAGCTTGGGTGACGGCTCGGGGTCAGAGACCCAGTACTTC
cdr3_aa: CASSLGDGSGSETQYF